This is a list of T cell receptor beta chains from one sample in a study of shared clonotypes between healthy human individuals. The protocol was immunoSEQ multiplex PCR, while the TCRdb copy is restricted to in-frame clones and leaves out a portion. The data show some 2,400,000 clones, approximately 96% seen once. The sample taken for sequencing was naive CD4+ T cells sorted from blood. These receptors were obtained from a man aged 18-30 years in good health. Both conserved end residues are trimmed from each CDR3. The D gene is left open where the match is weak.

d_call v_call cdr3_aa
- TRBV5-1 ASNLQGGQETQY
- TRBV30 AWSVNEKVGYT
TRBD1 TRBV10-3 AISRQGDAF
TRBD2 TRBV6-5 ASSRREVNEQF
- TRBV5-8 ASSLGPGREQY
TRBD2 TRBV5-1 ASSFLAGPGGRTGELF
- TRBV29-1 SVNGKGASLDSPLH
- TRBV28 ASSPVRGGGNQPQH
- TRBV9 ASSVGPEAYNEQF
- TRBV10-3 AIGRSDTQY
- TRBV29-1 GLRGSYNEQF
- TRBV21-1 ASRQFDRAAQY
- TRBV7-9 ASSSTGSTEAF
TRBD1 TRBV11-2 ASSWTGTGPEAF
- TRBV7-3 ASSLSGYNSPLH
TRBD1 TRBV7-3 ASSGQGVGEAF